Below are 10 T cell receptor beta chains sequenced from a single sample in a study of shared T cell receptors in the human thymus. Profiling relied on immunoSEQ multiplex PCR, and the TCRdb table lists in-frame clones only, not all of them. The table includes 700,000 or so clones, over 75% detected once. The same specimen was also included in a second study, on human thymus T cells.

The sample taken for sequencing was thymocytes. These receptors were obtained from a girl under two years old with a congenital heart defect.

V and J are TRBV18 and TRBJ2-6; 10 bases align to TRBD1. With 2 bases clipped from V and 4 bases from J, the junction kept 14 bases outside the gene matches. The germline V gene encodes CDR1 KGHSH and CDR2 LQKENI. The length of the CDR3 is 20 residues. DNA of the CDR3: TGTGCCAGCTCACCAGAGCGGGACAGGGGTCCAGGCATGGGGGCCAACGTCCTGACTTTC. Its translation is CASSPERDRGPGMGANVLTF.

This chain links TRBV14 with TRBJ1-1; 7 nucleotides align to TRBD1. Trimming took 2 bases from V and 0 from J; bases not matched to a gene: 12. Germline values: CDR1 SGHDN, CDR2 FVKESK. This CDR3 is 18 amino acids long. The CDR3 spells CASSQTGRQGGVNTEAFF. The CDR3 nucleotides read TGTGCCAGCAGCCAAACGGGGAGGCAGGGGGGAGTGAACACTGAAGCTTTCTTT.

This clone was observed a single time. V usage is TRBV2 and J usage is TRBJ2-1; 11 bases map to TRBD2. Germline V gives CDR1 SNHLY, CDR2 FYNNEI. This CDR3 has 15 residues. The ends lost 4 bases at V and 3 bases at J; junction bases unmatched: 2. Here the CDR3 reads CASSGLAGYYNEQFF. CDR3 nucleotide sequence: TGTGCCAGCAGTGGACTAGCGGGGTACTACAATGAGCAGTTCTTC.

V is TRBV4-1 and J is TRBJ2-5, with TRBD2 as a possible D gene (7 bases). The CDR3 length is 18 residues. Trimming removed 0 bases from V and 4 bases from J, with 21 bases in between. Germline-derived CDR1 and CDR2 are MGHRA and YSYEKL. The CDR3 region has the DNA TGCGCCAGCAGCCAAGATGAGGAGGGGGGGCTGGGCTTAGAGACCCAGTACTTC. This sequence encodes CASSQDEEGGLGLETQYF.

This chain connects TRBV5-6 to TRBJ1-2; the D gene is possibly TRBD1 (6 bases). Germline assignment: CDR1 SGHDT and CDR2 YYEEEE. The CDR3 totals 12 residues. Trimming pared 4 bases from V and 11 bases from J, leaving 15 bases between. CDR3 region: CASSSRTAVYTF. CDR3 bases: TGTGCCAGCAGCAGTCGGACAGCAGTGTACACCTTC.

This chain uses TRBV6-5 with TRBJ2-3, with D possibly being TRBD2 (6 bases). V lost 2 bases and J 2 bases, leaving 11 bases between the germline ends. Per germline, CDR1 MNHEY and CDR2 SVGAGI. There are 15 residues in the CDR3. CDR3 coding DNA: TGTGCCAGCAGTTACGGGGGAGGATCCACAGATACGCAGTATTTT. Its protein is CASSYGGGSTDTQYF.

The rearrangement uses TRBV25-1 and TRBJ2-7, with 8 bases identical to TRBD2. J was trimmed by 0 bases and V by 5 bases; bases with no gene match: 9. There are 16 residues in the CDR3. In germline, CDR1 is MGHDK, CDR2 SYGVNS. This chain's CDR3 is CASSPGGGRSSYEQYF. The CDR3 DNA reads TGTGCCAGCAGTCCCGGGGGGGGACGGAGCTCCTACGAGCAGTACTTC.

The chain has TRBV2 and TRBJ1-1; maybe TRBD1 (5 bases). The CDR3 length is 13 residues. The V gene lost 5 bases and the J gene lost 0 bases, with 7 bases spanning the gap. Per the germline V gene, CDR1 is SNHLY and CDR2 is FYNNEI. DNA of the CDR3: TGTGCCAGCAGTATACAGGTGAACACTGAAGCTTTCTTT. Encoded protein: CASSIQVNTEAFF.

Concerning this clone itself: At one boundary the junction diverges from the germline segment, which might be a read error. V is TRBV28 and J is TRBJ2-7, with unresolved D. This CDR3 region has 11 residues. Germline values: CDR1 MDHEN, CDR2 SYDVKM. For the CDR3, the DNA is TGTGCCAGCAGGAGGTGGCGCATGCGGAACTTC. Amino acids: CASRRWRMRNF.

The chain is built from TRBV28 and TRBJ1-2, with 9 nucleotides matching TRBD1. Germline-derived CDR1 and CDR2 are MDHEN and SYDVKM. Unmatched junction bases numbered 11, after V lost 8 bases and J lost 4 bases. The CDR3 contains 15 residues. The CDR3 here is CASVETNRGLYGYTF. The CDR3 DNA sequence: TGTGCCAGCGTAGAAACCAACAGGGGGCTCTATGGCTACACCTTC.